This TCR beta chain was identified in a study of T cell responses to AZD1222 COVID-19 vaccine (dated by TCRdb to the early 2020s). Broadly, across the study: Because spike-specific TCR depth and breadth did not differ between the two schedules, AZD1222 recipients who got a second dose at roughly 4 weeks were pooled with those who got a second dose at roughly 12 weeks. TCR sequencing was performed for about 240 trial participants, of whom about 200 were given two doses of AZD1222 and 26 were given two doses of MenACWY control vaccine. Enrollment into the trials was organized by age into subgroups of 18-55, 56-69 and 70-plus years, and those subgroups contained roughly 140, 27 and 60 TCR-sequenced participants, respectively.

CDR1 MDHEN and CDR2 SYDVKM were looked up in the germline V gene. After removal of 5 bases from V and 5 bases from J, the junction retains 5 bases not matched to a gene. CDR3 length: 14 amino acids, cysteine to phenylalanine. Solely the CDR3 DNA is kept, with 42 bases framed from the first base. The paper as a whole reports these results and caveats: No day 14 peak-response samples were available, so repertoires were characterized only after the peak T cell response. A significant rise in spike-specific TCR breadth and depth was observed after two AZD1222 doses relative to day 0 and relative to MenACWY recipients. Reportedly, almost half of the unique spike-specific TCRs recognized epitopes lying outside the regions that are mutated in the B.1.351 and B.1.1.7 variants. The 56-69-year group was small, and its depth increase did not reach significance, likely because of low power. Participants were mostly white British and included more females than males, and it was suggested by the authors that clonal diversity may have been underestimated. The vaccine-associated CD4 TCRs covered the entire spike protein, and the dominant responses fell in regions 160-218 and 743-854. Conclusions about previously exposed vaccinees are limited because only 5 or 6 AZD1222 recipients were SARS-CoV-2 seropositive at baseline.

The time point label here, explained by the study, means: baseline before first vaccination. Vaccinee samples were obtained from the UK trials COV001 and COV002, which included a single-blind randomized controlled phase 2/3 trial of AZD1222 (ChAdOx1 nCoV-19) in healthy adults. For TCRbeta chain sequencing, PBMC samples from trial participants were taken at day 0 and at day 28 after the second dose. The CDR3 regions of human TCRbeta chains were analyzed by immunosequencing. Concerning the study's data processing: Repertoire TCRs were matched against a reference library of SARS-CoV-2-specific TCRs generated with the MIRA antigen-specificity platform. Breadth meant the fraction of unique TCRs that were SARS-CoV-2-associated, whereas depth meant the fraction of total T cells that were SARS-CoV-2-associated. Each spike-specific TCR was assigned to its reactive spike region and to a CD4 or CD8 class using the MIRA data. Log10-transformed breadth and depth values were compared by one-way ANOVA with Sidak's multiple comparisons tests. This is the immuneACCESS table as TCRdb keeps it, with only in-frame sequences that have V and J called. A part of the clones is gone; compared with another copy, unresolved V genes explain less than half, and the rest is unexplained. V and J calls and clone size are as listed in that table; D and trimming were resolved from the DNA. The sample table records a few hundred thousand clones; just over 90% of these occur just once. The biggest ten clones account for approximately 0.52% of the sample.

Of note for this clone: Its antigen specificity is not known. Base qualities are not recorded, but no much larger clone differs from it by a single base.

The clonotype was recovered from an adult in good health. This receptor chain uses TRBV28 and TRBJ1-5; a stretch of 8 junction bases matches TRBD1. The sample consisted of peripheral blood, taken on day 0 of AZD1222 vaccination. CDR3 protein: CASSSDRGYQPQHF. The DNA sequence follows: TGTGCCAGCAGTAGCGACAGGGGTTATCAGCCCCAGCATTTT.